What follows is one T cell receptor (beta chain) and its context. The antigen is not known. This sample was included in a study of OX40 agonist ivuxolimab in advanced cancers. Findings of the study overall: Low normalized T-cell clonal expansion was additionally recorded for some nonresponders.

Germline V gene sequence: CDR1 MNHEY, CDR2 SVGAGI. The CDR3 extends over 15 amino acids. The trim removed 6 bases at V and 4 bases at J, leaving 7 bases unmatched. Only in-frame clones appear in the TCRdb table, and some are missing; sequencing was by immunoSEQ multiplex PCR. The sample records tens of thousands of clones, over 75% being singletons. The chain carries TRBV6-5 and TRBJ2-4, with 9 bases matching TRBD2. The TCR sequence derives from an adult with an advanced solid tumor such as melanoma, head and neck, liver or kidney cancer. This specimen was CD4+ or CD8+ T cells sorted from blood, taken in a trial of the OX40 agonist ivuxolimab. The CDR3 DNA reads as TGTGCCAGCAGCTCCGGGACTAGCAGTAAAAACATTCAGTACTTC. Protein product: CASSSGTSSKNIQYF.